This T cell receptor beta chain emerged from a study of blood T cell repertoires in COVID-19. Across the study: The origin of the acute and convalescent COVID-19 samples was the United States, Italy and Spain. PBMCs, B-cell-depleted T cells, or T cells were the source of the cDNA or gDNA that made up the material.

Original analysis: It was from reference gene primer amplification that nucleated cell counts were estimated. The data were produced by immunoSEQ multiplex PCR, yet TCRdb's version contains in-frame clones alone and is incomplete. The V and J calls and the clone size are those of that table, but D and trimming were determined from the DNA. Seen here are about 140,000 clones, roughly 80% observed once, and the top ten hold approximately 6.1%. V was clipped by 3 bases and J by 10 bases, with 9 bases between them. The CDR3 loop spans 12 amino acids. The germline gives CDR1 SGHAT, CDR2 FQNNGV. Sequencing input: peripheral blood. J is TRBJ2-2 and V is TRBV11-2; unclear D gene. The sequence came from a human donor in a cohort sampled during active COVID-19. The chain's CDR3 is CASSFGAEELFF. CDR3 nucleotide sequence: TGTGCCAGCAGCTTTGGTGCGGAGGAGCTGTTTTTT.